The subject of this entry is one T cell receptor (beta chain). Compared with germline, one end of the junction differs, possibly owing to a read error. The CDR3 is made up of 15 amino acids. CDR1 and CDR2 (germline): SGHNT, YYREEE (reference sequence). Only in-frame clones appear in the TCRdb table, and some are missing; sequencing was by immunoSEQ multiplex PCR. The sample lists around 220,000 clones; 65% to 90% were seen once. The record originates from a study of blood T cell repertoires in COVID-19. This chain connects TRBV5-4 to TRBJ2-7; 12 nucleotides line up with TRBD1. This TCR was sampled from a woman over 75 with active or convalescent COVID-19. Sequencing was carried out using peripheral blood. CDR3 sequence reads: CASSRPGQGATEPYF. The CDR3 bases are TGTGCCAGCAGCCGACCGGGACAGGGGGCGACTGAGCCGTACTTC.